Below are 23 T cell receptor beta chains sequenced from a single sample in a study of identical twins. TCRdb processed the 5' RACE reads anew with MiXCR; each CDR3 protein has one entry. The table includes 550,000 to 700,000 distinct CDR3 sequences, about 20% detected once. This sample also belongs to another study, concerning T cells expressing NK-cell markers.

Sequencing was carried out using PBMCs. All receptors come from a woman under 30 in good health.

This clonotype was found a few times. The J gene is TRBJ2-2, the V gene TRBV6-1; D remains unclear. Trimming removed 10 bases from V and 6 bases from J, with 3 bases in between. The CDR3 runs 9 residues. In germline, CDR1 is MNHNS, CDR2 SASEGT. The CDR3 bases are TGTGCCACGGCCGGGGAGCTGTTTTTT. Protein sequence: CATAGELFF.

This clonotype was seen more than once but under ten times. The chain employs TRBV15 and TRBJ2-1; D is undetermined. The CDR3 has 14 amino acids. From germline, CDR1 is LNHNV and CDR2 YYDKDF (reference sequence). V dropped 4 bases and J dropped 6 bases, with 13 bases sitting between them. CDR3 sequence reads: CATSNPVVTNEQFF. The DNA for the CDR3 is TGTGCCACCAGCAATCCTGTCGTGACCAATGAGCAGTTCTTC.

This clonotype has at least ten counts. V is TRBV12-3 or TRBV12-4 and J is TRBJ1-2; possible D gene TRBD1, 5 bases. Trimming took off 2 bases at V and 5 bases at J, with 9 bases between the two ends. This CDR3 spans 13 amino acids. The CDR3 here is CASSLRGGYGYTF. The CDR3 DNA follows: TGTGCCAGCAGTTTAAGGGGCGGGTATGGCTACACCTTC.

The V call is TRBV7-2, the J call TRBJ2-3; TRBD2 aligns across 7 bases. The CDR3 covers 14 residues. Germline values: CDR1 SGHTA, CDR2 FQGNSA. The V and J ends lost 1 base and 10 bases, in that order; junction bases with no gene match: 8. This chain's CDR3 is CASSLVLATQSQYF. In DNA form, the CDR3 reads TGTGCCAGCAGCTTAGTACTAGCGACCCAATCGCAGTATTTT. Combining the CDR3 with reference TRBV7-2 and TRBJ2-3 gives the whole variable domain GAGVSQSPSNKVTEKGKDVELRCDPISGHTALYWYRQSLGQGLEFLIYFQGNSAPDKSGLPSDRFSAERTGGSVSTLTIQRTQQEDSAVYLCASSLVLATQSQYFGPGTRLTVL.

This clonotype was detected a few times. The V call is TRBV12-3 or TRBV12-4, the J call TRBJ2-3; 8 nucleotides match TRBD2. The CDR3 is 13 residues long. V lost 6 bases to trimming and J lost 6 bases; unmatched junction nucleotides: 5. The CDR3 nucleotides read TGTGCCAGCAGCCCCGGGGGGGGGGATACGCAGTATTTT. Amino acid sequence: CASSPGGGDTQYF.

This chain joins TRBV12-3 or TRBV12-4 and TRBJ1-4; perhaps TRBD1 as D (6 bases). V was pared by 5 bases and J by 7 bases, with 23 bases between. The CDR3 spans 17 residues. CDR3 loop: CASSPRNRASEAEKLFF. DNA for the CDR3: TGTGCCAGCAGTCCCCGGAACAGGGCCTCCGAGGCTGAAAAACTGTTTTTT.

There are many counts of this clonotype. V usage is TRBV5-1 and J usage is TRBJ1-4; D possibly corresponds to TRBD1 (6 bases). V was trimmed by 6 bases and J by 5 bases, leaving 11 bases between them. The CDR3 is 13 amino acids. The germline V gene encodes CDR1 SGHRS and CDR2 YFSETQ. This chain's CDR3 is CASTRGPNEKLFF. The CDR3 DNA is TGCGCCAGCACCCGGGGGCCGAATGAAAAACTGTTTTTT.

This chain connects TRBV7-2 to TRBJ2-1; 7 positions agree with TRBD1. This CDR3 contains 15 residues. CDR1 is SGHTA, CDR2 FQGNSA, per germline. Trimming at V came to 5 bases and at J to 7 bases, leaving 11 bases not matched to a gene. DNA of the CDR3: TGTGCCAGCAGCCTGATAAGAGGGGGCGGAAATGAGCAGTTCTTC. Its translation is CASSLIRGGGNEQFF.

The rearrangement uses TRBV7-9 and TRBJ2-7; 7 nucleotides agree with TRBD1. From germline, CDR1 is SEHNR and CDR2 FQNEAQ (reference sequence). V was clipped by 2 bases and J by 5 bases; unmatched bases: 9. The CDR3 runs 15 residues. The CDR3 DNA is TGTGCCAGCAGCTTATTTCGGGACAGACCCCACGAGCAGTACTTC. Its protein is CASSLFRDRPHEQYF.

In this sample, this clonotype turned up a few times. CDR3 DNA: TGCGCCAGCAGCCTCACAGAAACTGAAGCTTTCTTT. Its protein product is CASSLTETEAFF. This sequence joins TRBV5-1 and TRBJ1-1; D not certain. In germline, CDR1 is SGHRS, CDR2 YFSETQ. The CDR3 is made up of 12 amino acids. V shed 4 bases and J shed 5 bases, with 9 bases lying between them.

The rearrangement uses TRBV5-7 and TRBJ2-5; possible D gene TRBD2, 6 bases. TRBV5-7 is classed as an ORF, of uncertain function. This CDR3 spans 17 amino acids. Trimming cost V 4 bases and J 1 base, with 20 bases left between them. This chain's CDR3 is CASSPGRLGVSQETQYF. The CDR3, as DNA: TGTGCCAGCAGCCCGGGCCGACTAGGGGTGAGCCAAGAGACCCAGTACTTC.

CDR3 loop: CASSQGGESRQYF. The DNA of the CDR3 is TGTGCCAGCAGCCAGGGGGGAGAATCGCGTCAGTACTTC. The chain links TRBV9 to TRBJ2-7; TRBD1 might be the D (7 bases). There are 13 residues in the CDR3. The V end lost 4 bases, the J end lost 10 bases, and 18 bases lay between the germline ends. Per germline, CDR1 SGDLS and CDR2 YYNGEE.

This clonotype was recorded at least ten times. The chain carries TRBV11-2 and TRBJ2-1; D is ambiguous. The germline gives CDR1 SGHAT, CDR2 FQNNGV. Between the trimmed V and J ends, which lost 6 bases and 5 bases, there was a span of 11 bases. The CDR3 is 13 residues long. In nucleotides, the CDR3 is TGTGCCAGCAGGGCCCCGGCGGACAATGAGCAGTTCTTC. Amino acids: CASRAPADNEQFF.

This clonotype came up many times. This chain connects TRBV5-1 to TRBJ2-5, with D perhaps matching TRBD2 (5 bases). The CDR3 contains 14 residues. The V end lost 0 bases, the J end lost 2 bases, and 8 bases lay between the germline ends. Germline lookup yields CDR1 SGHRS and CDR2 YFSETQ. The DNA of the CDR3 is TGCGCCAGCAGCTTGGGAGGGCATCAAGAGACCCAGTACTTC. This translates into CASSLGGHQETQYF. The full variable domain, with the rest looked up from reference TRBV5-1 and TRBJ2-5, is KAGVTQTPRYLIKTRGQQVTLSCSPISGHRSVSWYQQTPGQGLQFLFEYFSETQRNKGNFPGRFSGRQFSNSRSEMNVSTLELGDSALYLCASSLGGHQETQYFGPGTRLLVL.

J is TRBJ2-5 and V is TRBV27; D unresolved. Deletions cut 6 bases from V and 5 bases from J, with 16 bases between. The germline V gene encodes CDR1 MNHEY and CDR2 SMNVEV (reference sequence). The CDR3 is 14 amino acids. The CDR3, as DNA: TGTGCCAGCAGACCCGCGGTATTAGGGGAGACCCAGTACTTC. Amino acids: CASRPAVLGETQYF.

This chain uses TRBV12-3 or TRBV12-4 with TRBJ2-7, with a possible D match to TRBD2 (5 bases). CDR3 length: 15 amino acids. The V and J ends lost 2 bases and 3 bases respectively, with 14 bases between them. The CDR3 nucleotides read TGTGCCAGCAGTTTACAGCCTAGCTCGGGCTACGAGCAGTACTTC. Protein: CASSLQPSSGYEQYF.

This clonotype was seen only a few times. V and J are TRBV20-1 and TRBJ2-3; D is possibly TRBD2 (6 bases). There are 13 residues in the CDR3. CDR1 is DFQATT and CDR2 is SNEGSKA in the germline V gene (reference sequence). Trimming pared 2 bases from V and 2 bases from J, leaving 8 bases between. The CDR3 loop reads CSARKRVTDTQYF. The CDR3 DNA follows: TGCAGTGCTAGAAAGCGGGTCACAGATACGCAGTATTTT.

This clonotype was detected only a few times. This chain uses TRBV15 with TRBJ2-7, with 10 bases aligning to TRBD2. The CDR3 sequence is 16 residues long. CDR1 LNHNV and CDR2 YYDKDF come from the germline V gene (reference sequence). The V and J ends lost 0 bases and 6 bases, in that order; junction bases with no gene match: 8. The CDR3: CATSRDQRLAGSEQYF. CDR3 sequence (DNA): TGTGCCACCAGCAGAGATCAAAGACTAGCGGGTAGCGAGCAGTACTTC.

The chain uses TRBV10-3 and TRBJ2-3, with 10 bases fitting TRBD2. Trimming cost V 8 bases and J 8 bases; bases outside gene matches: 13. The CDR3 covers 15 residues. The germline V gene encodes CDR1 ENHRY and CDR2 SYGVKD. The CDR3 DNA sequence: TGTGCCATCGAAATCCAGCGGGGGGGATCGGGTACGCAGTATTTT. This codes for CAIEIQRGGSGTQYF.

The sample holds a few counts of this clonotype. This sequence joins TRBV4-3 and TRBJ2-7, with 8 bases lining up with TRBD2. Germline CDR1 is LGHNA and CDR2 is YSLEER. V lost 0 bases and J lost 5; bases outside the gene matches: 9. The CDR3 totals 16 residues. The CDR3 is CASSQDSGGRINEQYF. As DNA, the CDR3 is TGCGCCAGCAGCCAAGATAGCGGCGGGAGGATCAACGAGCAGTACTTC.

This clonotype has just a few counts. The V call is TRBV6-1, the J call TRBJ2-1; D ambiguous. The V gene lost 6 bases and the J gene lost 1 base, with 22 bases spanning the gap. CDR1 is MNHNS and CDR2 is SASEGT in the germline V gene. This CDR3 has 18 residues. The chain's CDR3 is CASSPKLRTSSSYNEQFF. Written as DNA, the CDR3 is TGTGCCAGCAGCCCCAAGTTGCGGACCTCTTCTTCCTACAATGAGCAGTTCTTC.

This clonotype has only a few counts. The chain couples TRBV6-5 to TRBJ1-2; D uncertain. Germline V gives CDR1 MNHEY, CDR2 SVGAGI. V was shortened by 0 bases and J by 2 bases, with 7 bases between the two germline ends. CDR3 length: 14 amino acids. The CDR3 loop is CASSYSKRNYGYTF. The CDR3 DNA is TGTGCCAGCAGTTACTCGAAACGAAACTATGGCTACACCTTC.

This sequence joins TRBV4-2 and TRBJ2-1, with no clear D. The CDR3 length is 14 residues. The germline V gene encodes CDR1 LGHNA and CDR2 YNFKEQ. Between the trimmed V and J ends, which lost 0 bases and 4 bases, there was a span of 7 bases. Here the CDR3 reads CASSQEAAYNEQFF. The CDR3 DNA reads TGTGCCAGCAGCCAAGAAGCTGCATACAATGAGCAGTTCTTC.